One sample yielded the 27 T cell receptor beta chains listed below, sequenced in a study of blood T cells in healthy people across ages. A sample-barcoded 5' primer and a J-beta primer mix were used in a second PCR of roughly 7 to 11 cycles. TCRdb re-called the 5' RACE reads through MiXCR, storing one row per CDR3 protein. This table holds about 580,000 distinct CDR3 sequences, around 48% found once. The specimen sequenced was blood. All receptors derive from a man aged 80 or over in good health.

The J gene is TRBJ1-4, the V gene TRBV20-1; 9 positions agree with TRBD1. Germline values: CDR1 DFQATT, CDR2 SNEGSKA (reference sequence). The CDR3 loop spans 17 amino acids. Losses at the gene ends were 6 bases for V and 0 bases for J; bases not matched to a gene: 11. The CDR3 region is CSAQDRGGLATNEKLFF. The CDR3 DNA is TGCAGTGCCCAGGACAGGGGAGGTTTGGCAACTAATGAAAAACTGTTTTTT.

V and J are TRBV7-2 and TRBJ1-1; D is uncertain. Germline-derived CDR1 and CDR2 are SGHTA and FQGNSA. This CDR3 contains 11 residues. Trimming took 5 bases from V and 7 from J, leaving 8 bases between them. The CDR3 nucleotides read TGTGCCAGCAGCGTGAGGGATGAAGCTTTCTTT. It yields the protein CASSVRDEAFF.

This clonotype has just a few counts. The rearrangement links TRBV7-2 to TRBJ2-3; D may be TRBD2 (5 bases). Germline V gene data show CDR1 as SGHTA and CDR2 as FQGNSA. The CDR3 loop spans 17 amino acids. V shed 5 bases and J shed 2 bases, with 20 bases lying between them. CDR3 loop: CASSPEVGRVNTDTQYF. In DNA form, the CDR3 reads TGTGCCAGCAGCCCAGAGGTCGGGCGGGTGAACACAGATACGCAGTATTTT.

The gene calls are TRBV10-3 and TRBJ1-1; 8 bases are shared with TRBD1. The CDR3 is 14 amino acids. Germline CDR1 is ENHRY and CDR2 is SYGVKD. V shed 2 bases and J 7 bases; nucleotides not matched to a gene: 6. CDR3 sequence reads: CAISEAQGAGEAFF. As DNA, the CDR3 is TGTGCCATCAGTGAGGCGCAGGGGGCAGGTGAAGCTTTCTTT.

The chain couples TRBV9 to TRBJ1-6, with D uncertain. In germline, CDR1 is SGDLS, CDR2 YYNGEE. The V gene lost 4 bases and the J gene lost 0 bases, with 14 bases spanning the gap. This CDR3 spans 17 amino acids. As DNA, the CDR3 is TGTGCCAGCAGCCCAACGGGCTCCAGCTCCTATAATTCACCCCTCCACTTT. Translation gives CASSPTGSSSYNSPLHF.

The chain links TRBV20-1 to TRBJ2-5; TRBD2 agrees at 7 bases. This CDR3 region has 14 residues. Looked up from germline, CDR1 is DFQATT and CDR2 is SNEGSKA (reference sequence). V was pared by 5 bases and J by 0 bases, with 6 bases of the junction left unmatched. The CDR3 coding sequence is TGCAGTGCTGGCCGGGCGGGAGACCAAGAGACCCAGTACTTC. Protein: CSAGRAGDQETQYF.

In the case of this clonotype: At one of its ends the junction is not consistent with the germline gene, which may arise from a read error. The chain combines TRBV7-2 with TRBJ2-5; D remains unclear. The CDR3 totals 16 residues. Germline values: CDR1 SGHTA, CDR2 FQGNSA. CDR3 sequence reads: CASGLHLGRSQETQYF. CDR3 bases: TGTGCCAGCGGCTTACATCTCGGCCGATCTCAAGAGACCCAGTACTTC.

This clonotype was recorded a few times. V and J are TRBV29-1 and TRBJ2-7; D gene ambiguous. Germline loops: CDR1 SQVTM, CDR2 ANQGSEA. The CDR3 totals 12 residues. The V gene lost 7 bases and the J gene lost 0 bases, with 10 bases spanning the gap. The CDR3 DNA reads as TGCAGCGGGCTGGGGTACTCCTACGAGCAGTACTTC. Its translation is CSGLGYSYEQYF.

Only a few counts were recorded for this clonotype. The chain links TRBV5-6 to TRBJ1-2; tentative D call: TRBD1 (5 bases). V was clipped by 4 bases and J by 4 bases, with 14 bases between them. The CDR3 runs 14 residues. Germline CDR1 and CDR2: SGHDT and YYEEEE. Here the CDR3 reads CASSRSGGGYGYTF. The DNA for the CDR3 is TGTGCCAGCAGCCGTAGCGGGGGGGGCTATGGCTACACCTTC.

Remarks on this clonotype: A much larger clone differs by one base, so this may be a read error. This chain links TRBV10-2 with TRBJ2-5; the match to TRBD2 covers 8 bases. The last part of the DNA fits TRBJ2-7 better; the J call may be wrong. CDR3 length: 17 residues. Germline V CDR1 and CDR2: WSHSY, SAAADI. The CDR3 coding sequence is TGCACCAGCAGTGAGCCTAGCGGGTTTCAAACGTTTTACGAGCAGTACTTC. As protein: CTSSEPSGFQTFYEQYF.

The chain has TRBV4-2 and TRBJ2-5; the D gene is possibly TRBD2 (5 bases). CDR3 size: 15 residues. Germline lookup yields CDR1 LGHNA and CDR2 YNFKEQ. The germline V and J ends were trimmed by 0 bases and 11 bases, with 19 bases remaining between them. This chain's CDR3 is CASSQDVASSVAQYF. In DNA form, the CDR3 reads TGTGCCAGCAGCCAAGATGTGGCTAGCTCTGTAGCGCAGTACTTC.

CDR3 coding DNA: TGCGCCAGCAGCTCGGGACTAGCGGGGAGGAATGAGCAGTTCTTC. This sequence encodes CASSSGLAGRNEQFF. V and J are TRBV5-1 and TRBJ2-1, with 13 nucleotides matching TRBD2. V lost 3 bases and J lost 7; bases outside the gene matches: 4. Germline V gene sequence: CDR1 SGHRS, CDR2 YFSETQ. The CDR3 runs 15 residues.

This chain uses TRBV2 with TRBJ2-2; TRBD1 matches 7 bases. V was clipped by 5 bases and J by 6 bases; unmatched bases: 6. Germline values: CDR1 SNHLY, CDR2 FYNNEI. The CDR3 has 14 residues. In DNA form, the CDR3 reads TGTGCCAGCAGTCGGGACAGAACGTCCGGGGAGCTGTTTTTT. This encodes CASSRDRTSGELFF.

This chain joins TRBV20-1 and TRBJ2-1; a possible D gene is TRBD1 (5 bases). Trimming took 6 bases from V and 4 from J, leaving 13 bases between them. The length of the CDR3 is 13 residues. Germline CDR1 is DFQATT and CDR2 is SNEGSKA (reference sequence). The CDR3 here is CSAPASGYNEQFF. DNA for the CDR3: TGCAGTGCACCAGCCTCAGGGTACAATGAGCAGTTCTTC.

This clonotype was detected a few times. The genes are TRBV20-1 and TRBJ2-7; weak D call: TRBD1 (6 bases). Trimming stripped 6 bases from V and 2 bases from J, with 17 bases between. CDR3 length: 14 amino acids. Germline values: CDR1 DFQATT, CDR2 SNEGSKA (reference sequence). CDR3 DNA: TGCAGTGCCCCCAGGACGAGGACAGCCTACGAGCAGTACTTC. The encoded protein is CSAPRTRTAYEQYF.

This clonotype has a count of ten or more. The CDR3 DNA reads as TGTGCCAGCAGTGACAGGGGGCAAGGGAATGAGCAGTTCTTC. It yields the protein CASSDRGQGNEQFF. This sequence joins TRBV6-6 and TRBJ2-1; 10 nucleotides match TRBD1. CDR1 MNHNY and CDR2 SVGAGI come from the germline V gene (reference sequence). The CDR3 is made up of 14 amino acids. The V segment lost 5 bases and the J segment 7 bases; nucleotides outside the gene matches: 5.

This clonotype was observed a handful of times. This sequence joins TRBV21-1 and TRBJ1-2; the table's D call of TRBD1 was not tested on the DNA. TRBV21-1 represents a pseudogene. There are 15 residues in the CDR3. CDR3 in amino acids: CASSKGTGGTYGYTF. CDR3 in DNA: TGTGCCAGCAGCAAAGGAACAGGGGGCACCTATGGCTACACCTTC.

Concerning this clonotype itself: A read error is possible here, since a much larger clone lies one base away. The chain has TRBV7-2 and TRBJ2-7; 7 nucleotides line up with TRBD2. This CDR3 is built from 15 residues. From germline, CDR1 is SGHTA and CDR2 FQGNSA. V lost 4 bases, J lost 4 bases, and 10 bases stayed unmatched. CDR3 in amino acids: CASSSDGGSRYEQYF. CDR3 bases: TGTGCCAGCAGCTCGGACGGGGGGTCGAGGTACGAGCAGTACTTC.

V gene TRBV7-8 combines with J gene TRBJ2-1; possibly TRBD1 for D (5 bases). Germline V gives CDR1 SGHVS, CDR2 FQNEAQ. The CDR3 is made up of 13 amino acids. V was pared by 3 bases and J by 5 bases, with 8 bases between. CDR3 DNA sequence: TGTGCCAGCAGCTTTCTCAGGGACAATGAGCAGTTCTTC. It specifies CASSFLRDNEQFF.

The chain couples TRBV20-1 to TRBJ2-3, with 11 bases lining up with TRBD2. The V and J ends lost 1 base and 2 bases, in that order; junction bases with no gene match: 8. This CDR3 is 17 amino acids long. CDR1 and CDR2 (germline): DFQATT, SNEGSKA (reference sequence). The CDR3 DNA follows: TGCAGTGCTAGAGGGACGGTACTAGCGGGGGTCACAGATACGCAGTATTTT. As protein: CSARGTVLAGVTDTQYF.

In this sample, this clonotype turned up many times. J is TRBJ1-1 and V is TRBV6-5; weak D call: TRBD1 (5 bases). Trimming took off 6 bases at V and 4 bases at J, with 12 bases between the two ends. This CDR3 has 13 residues. Germline values: CDR1 MNHEY, CDR2 SVGAGI. CDR3 bases: TGTGCCAGCAGCCGGGACCAGGGCACTGAAGCTTTCTTT. Translation: CASSRDQGTEAFF.

V is TRBV11-2 and J is TRBJ2-4; no clear D gene. V was shortened by 2 bases and J by 6 bases, with 11 bases between the two germline ends. There are 14 residues in the CDR3. Germline V lookup: CDR1 SGHAT, CDR2 FQNNGV. CDR3: CASSLSQASNIQYF. DNA for the CDR3: TGTGCCAGCAGCTTAAGCCAGGCTTCAAACATTCAGTACTTC.

This sequence joins TRBV20-1 and TRBJ1-1; D is unclear. CDR3 size: 11 residues. Per the germline V gene, CDR1 is DFQATT and CDR2 is SNEGSKA (reference sequence). The V gene lost 3 bases and the J gene lost 1 base, with 3 bases spanning the gap. This CDR3 reads CSARRNTEAFF. CDR3 nucleotides: TGCAGTGCTAGGCGGAACACTGAAGCTTTCTTT.

This clonotype came up a few times. CDR3 region: CASSSDYYNEQFF. DNA of the CDR3: TGTGCCAGCAGTTCCGACTACTACAATGAGCAGTTCTTC. This chain links TRBV27 with TRBJ2-1; perhaps TRBD2 as D (5 bases). CDR1 is MNHEY and CDR2 is SMNVEV in the germline V gene (reference sequence). V lost 4 bases and J lost 3, with 7 bases in between. The CDR3 extends over 13 amino acids.

J is TRBJ2-3 and V is TRBV20-1; TRBD2 matches at 7 bases. The V segment lost 0 bases and the J segment 1 base; nucleotides outside the gene matches: 7. The germline gives CDR1 DFQATT, CDR2 SNEGSKA (reference sequence). This CDR3 comprises 16 residues. In DNA form, the CDR3 reads TGCAGTGCTAGAGATCATCCGGGGGGAGGCACAGATACGCAGTATTTT. It translates to CSARDHPGGGTDTQYF.

The rearrangement uses TRBV6-6 and TRBJ2-3; D is unclear. Between the trimmed V and J ends, which lost 8 bases and 0 bases, there was a span of 15 bases. Germline values: CDR1 MNHNY, CDR2 SVGAGI (reference sequence). The CDR3 sequence is 15 residues long. CDR3 amino acids: CASWKARASTDTQYF. The CDR3, as DNA: TGTGCCAGCTGGAAAGCTCGGGCTAGCACAGATACGCAGTATTTT.

In this sample, this clonotype turned up many times. This chain connects TRBV6-6 to TRBJ1-1, with a weak D call TRBD1 (5 bases). V was clipped by 6 bases and J by 4 bases, with 6 bases between them. The CDR3 runs to 11 residues. Germline CDR1 MNHNY, CDR2 SVGAGI (reference sequence). Here the CDR3 DNA reads TGTGCCAGCAGGGGGCTCACTGAAGCTTTCTTT. Translating gives CASRGLTEAFF.